These 22 T cell receptor beta chains were sequenced from one sample in a study of T cells in Graves' hyperthyroidism and ophthalmopathy. It was RNA transcripts that yielded the amplified TCR beta CDR3 regions. Primed by the HTBI set, a first-round RT-PCR was run on the TCR CDR3. TCRdb recomputed calls from the multiplex PCR reads with MiXCR, one row per CDR3 protein. Here the sample spans about 740,000 distinct CDR3 sequences, around 15% being singletons. The sequenced sample was blood. Receptors were obtained from a woman aged 18-29 years with Graves' hyperthyroidism.

Ten or more counts support this clonotype. The chain employs TRBV6-1 and TRBJ1-5; D uncertain. In germline, CDR1 is MNHNS, CDR2 SASEGT. V lost 3 bases and J lost 2, with 14 bases in between. This CDR3 contains 16 residues. The CDR3 sequence: CASSDAEGIGNQPQHF. The CDR3 DNA is TGTGCCAGCAGTGACGCGGAAGGGATCGGCAATCAGCCCCAGCATTTT.

V gene TRBV28 combines with J gene TRBJ1-2; D gene uncertain. The V end was cut by 5 bases, the J end by 4 bases, with 11 bases between. This CDR3 is 13 amino acids long. Germline loops: CDR1 MDHEN, CDR2 SYDVKM. Here the CDR3 DNA reads TGTGCCAGCAGTGAAGGGCAGTTCTATGGCTACACCTTC. It translates to CASSEGQFYGYTF.

This clonotype came up many times. The J gene is TRBJ1-5, the V gene TRBV12-3 or TRBV12-4; D uncertain. The CDR3 has 17 residues. V was cut by 7 bases and J by 0 bases, with 19 bases left in between. The CDR3 protein is CASIPSLDVDSNQPQHF. The CDR3 DNA follows: TGTGCCAGCATCCCATCCCTGGATGTAGATAGCAATCAGCCCCAGCATTTT.

This clonotype was picked up a small number of times. The V and J genes are TRBV6-2 or TRBV6-3 and TRBJ2-1; 12 bases agree with TRBD2. V trimming: 5 bases; J trimming: 8 bases; junction bases outside the gene matches: 13. Germline CDR1 MNHEY, CDR2 SVGEGT. The CDR3 extends over 17 amino acids. The CDR3 region is CASSPHPSGRAIDEQFF. The CDR3 nucleotides are TGTGCCAGCAGTCCCCACCCTAGCGGGAGGGCCATCGATGAGCAGTTCTTC.

This chain uses TRBV5-5 with TRBJ1-5, with D unclear. Per germline, CDR1 SGHKS and CDR2 YYEKEE (reference sequence). The CDR3 covers 14 residues. The V and J ends lost 0 bases and 6 bases respectively, with 10 bases between them. This CDR3 reads CASSLGYGGQPQHF. The CDR3 DNA reads as TGTGCCAGCAGCTTGGGGTACGGTGGTCAGCCCCAGCATTTT.

This clonotype has more than one count but fewer than ten. The CDR3 DNA is TGTGCCACCAGTCTGGGACTAGCGGCTAGCACAGATACGCAGTATTTT. Amino acid sequence: CATSLGLAASTDTQYF. V is TRBV24-1 and J is TRBJ2-3; 11 bases map to TRBD2. The V segment lost 6 bases and the J segment 0 bases; nucleotides outside the gene matches: 4. CDR1 KGHDR and CDR2 SFDVKD come from the germline V gene. The CDR3 consists of 16 residues.

This clonotype was seen a few times. The chain employs TRBV7-9 and TRBJ1-3; D possibly corresponds to TRBD1 (6 bases). The CDR3 totals 14 residues. Germline lookup yields CDR1 SEHNR and CDR2 FQNEAQ (reference sequence). Trimming took off 7 bases at V and 0 bases at J, with 10 bases between the two ends. In DNA form, the CDR3 reads TGTGCCAGCAAAGGGGGATACTCTGGAAACACCATATATTTT. Amino acid sequence: CASKGGYSGNTIYF.

This clonotype was picked up many times. This chain uses TRBV7-9 with TRBJ2-5, with D hard to call. Deletions cut 1 base from V and 4 bases from J, with 10 bases between. This CDR3 contains 14 residues. From germline, CDR1 is SEHNR and CDR2 FQNEAQ (reference sequence). The CDR3 DNA reads TGTGCCAGCAGCTTAGTCGGGTGGGCAGAGACCCAGTACTTC. Its protein is CASSLVGWAETQYF.

The chain employs TRBV18 and TRBJ1-1; 8 bases line up with TRBD1. The CDR3 is made up of 15 amino acids. Trimming took 6 bases from V and 1 from J; bases not matched to a gene: 7. Per germline, CDR1 KGHSH and CDR2 LQKENI. Here the CDR3 reads CASSFRGQANTEAFF. The CDR3 bases are TGTGCCAGCTCCTTTCGGGGACAGGCGAACACTGAAGCTTTCTTT.

The rearrangement links TRBV29-1 to TRBJ2-3; possibly TRBD1 for D (6 bases). The CDR3 covers 14 residues. Per the germline V gene, CDR1 is SQVTM and CDR2 is ANQGSEA. Trimming cost V 2 bases and J 8 bases, with 17 bases left between them. For the CDR3, the DNA is TGCAGCGTTGAACCATCACAGGGCCGCTCTACGCAGTATTTT. Its translation: CSVEPSQGRSTQYF.

In this sample, this clonotype turned up a few times. V usage is TRBV29-1 and J usage is TRBJ2-1; D may be TRBD1 (5 bases). The CDR3 spans 13 residues. The V gene lost 8 bases and the J gene lost 9 bases, with 20 bases spanning the gap. Germline CDR1 and CDR2: SQVTM and ANQGSEA. The CDR3 here is CSFPQGRPGEQFF. The CDR3 DNA reads as TGCAGCTTCCCTCAGGGCCGGCCAGGTGAGCAGTTCTTC.

The chain is built from TRBV6-2 or TRBV6-3 and TRBJ1-2, with D possibly being TRBD1 (6 bases). Germline V CDR1 and CDR2: MNHEY, SVGEGT. Between the trimmed V and J ends, which lost 5 bases and 0 bases, there was a span of 13 bases. The CDR3 extends over 15 amino acids. CDR3: CASSPTGNPNYGYTF. CDR3 bases: TGTGCCAGCAGTCCGACAGGCAACCCTAACTATGGCTACACCTTC.

The chain links TRBV24-1 to TRBJ2-3; 12 nucleotides align to TRBD2. The CDR3 has 15 residues. Germline V gene data show CDR1 as KGHDR and CDR2 as SFDVKD. The V gene end was trimmed by 7 bases and the J gene end by 6 bases; junction bases not matched to a gene: 7. The CDR3 DNA reads TGTGCCACCAGCCTAGCGGGAGGGCCGGGGGATACGCAGTATTTT. It codes for CATSLAGGPGDTQYF.

This clonotype was detected only a few times. This sequence joins TRBV24-1 and TRBJ2-3; perhaps TRBD2 as D (5 bases). CDR3 size: 18 residues. V gave up 1 base and J gave up 4 bases, with 20 bases separating them. CDR1 and CDR2 (germline): KGHDR, SFDVKD. The CDR3 region is CATSDFSASRNRADTQYF. The CDR3 bases are TGTGCCACCAGTGATTTTTCGGCTAGCCGGAATCGGGCAGATACGCAGTATTTT.

CDR3 protein: CASSQGASGGFGNTIYF. In nucleotides, the CDR3 is TGCGCCAGCAGCCAAGGAGCCTCAGGGGGCTTTGGAAACACCATATATTTT. This chain uses TRBV4-1 with TRBJ1-3, with 8 positions matching TRBD1. Germline values: CDR1 MGHRA, CDR2 YSYEKL. Trimming removed 1 base from V and 3 bases from J; junction bases left unmatched: 8. The CDR3 runs to 17 residues.

This chain connects TRBV28 to TRBJ2-3; no definite D call. The CDR3 runs to 12 residues. Germline V gene sequence: CDR1 MDHEN, CDR2 SYDVKM. Trimming pared 5 bases from V and 5 bases from J, leaving 8 bases between. DNA for the CDR3: TGTGCCAGCAGTCAGGTCGTAGATACGCAGTATTTT. The encoded protein is CASSQVVDTQYF. Complete variable domain (other parts from reference TRBV28 and TRBJ2-3): DVKVTQSSRYLVKRTGEKVFLECVQDMDHENMFWYRQDPGLGLRLIYFSYDVKMKEKGDIPEGYSVSREKKERFSLILESASTNQTSMYLCASSQVVDTQYFGPGTRLTVL.

This clonotype was seen more than once but under ten times. The rearrangement links TRBV7-4 to TRBJ2-7; a possible D gene is TRBD2 (6 bases). This CDR3 comprises 15 residues. Trimming shortened V by 11 bases and J by 1 base, and 21 bases separated the two germline ends. Germline assignment: CDR1 SGHVT and CDR2 SQSDAQ. This CDR3 reads CAQGGDRQLSYEQYF. The CDR3 nucleotides read TGTGCCCAAGGCGGGGATAGACAGCTTTCCTACGAGCAGTACTTC.

This clonotype was seen a few times. The chain combines TRBV24-1 with TRBJ2-1; 7 nucleotides agree with TRBD2. V shed 2 bases, J shed 0 bases, and the junction held 9 bases outside the gene matches. The V gene's germline CDR1 is KGHDR and CDR2 SFDVKD. CDR3 length: 18 amino acids. The DNA of the CDR3 is TGTGCCACCAGTGATTGGAGCGGCGGGAGCAGCTCCTACAATGAGCAGTTCTTC. Protein sequence: CATSDWSGGSSSYNEQFF.

This clonotype is a singleton in its sample. The gene calls are TRBV7-2 and TRBJ2-7, with 8 positions matching TRBD1. Germline values: CDR1 SGHTA, CDR2 FQGNSA. The CDR3 is 13 amino acids. J gave up 6 bases and V 8 bases, and 9 bases lay outside the gene matches. This chain's CDR3 is CASGRDRRSEQYF. CDR3 sequence (DNA): TGTGCCAGCGGCCGGGACAGGCGGAGCGAGCAGTACTTC. The whole variable domain, remainder taken from reference TRBV7-2 and TRBJ2-7, is GAGVSQSPSNKVTEKGKDVELRCDPISGHTALYWYRQSLGQGLEFLIYFQGNSAPDKSGLPSDRFSAERTGGSVSTLTIQRTQQEDSAVYLCASGRDRRSEQYFGPGTRLTVT.

The rearrangement links TRBV25-1 to TRBJ2-1; D gene uncertain. Germline V lookup: CDR1 MGHDK, CDR2 SYGVNS. The CDR3 loop spans 15 amino acids. Deletions cut 1 base from V and 3 bases from J, with 10 bases between. The chain's CDR3 is CASSESVQNYNEQFF. The CDR3, as DNA: TGTGCCAGCAGTGAATCGGTCCAGAACTACAATGAGCAGTTCTTC.

This clonotype was seen ten or more times. The V gene is TRBV18, the J gene TRBJ2-5; D may be TRBD1 (6 bases). V lost 5 bases and J 5 bases, leaving 15 bases between the germline ends. Germline V lookup: CDR1 KGHSH, CDR2 LQKENI. The CDR3 runs 14 residues. The CDR3 nucleotides are TGTGCCAGCTCAAGAACAGGGTTGGGGGAGACCCAGTACTTC. Protein product: CASSRTGLGETQYF.

This clonotype was found many times. The chain carries TRBV2 and TRBJ2-7; a possible D gene is TRBD2 (5 bases). From germline, CDR1 is SNHLY and CDR2 FYNNEI. Between the trimmed V and J ends, which lost 10 bases and 4 bases, there was a span of 14 bases. CDR3 length: 12 residues. The CDR3 DNA follows: TGTGCCATCCAGAGCGGAGTTTACGAGCAGTACTTC. It yields the protein CAIQSGVYEQYF.